The 26 T cell receptor beta chains given below trace back to one sample, sequenced in a study of T cells after yellow fever vaccination. TCRdb ran MiXCR on the 5' RACE reads and lists one entry per CDR3 protein. The repertoire includes about 630,000 distinct CDR3 sequences, approximately 13% of them detected once, and about 15% sits in the top ten. Here the sequenced sample was PBMCs, taken on the day of the yellow fever booster vaccination. Receptors originate from a man between 25 and 39 years old who received the YFV17D yellow fever vaccine.

This clonotype was recorded once. The gene calls are TRBV5-8 and TRBJ2-7, with D perhaps given as TRBD1 or TRBD2 (5 bases each). Trimming took 4 bases from V and 2 from J, leaving 13 bases between them. This CDR3 spans 14 amino acids. Germline assignment: CDR1 SGHTS and CDR2 YDEGEE. DNA for the CDR3: TGTGCCAGCAGCAGCGAGGGGACGACCTACGAGCAGTACTTC. Amino acids: CASSSEGTTYEQYF.

This rearrangement joins TRBV7-2 to TRBJ1-2, with 7 bases identical to TRBD1. Germline V lookup: CDR1 SGHTA, CDR2 FQGNSA. This CDR3 spans 16 amino acids. The trim removed 1 base at V and 4 bases at J, leaving 9 bases unmatched. In DNA form, the CDR3 reads TGTGCCAGCAGCTTAGAGTGGCAGGGGGTCCCCTATGGCTACACCTTC. The encoded protein is CASSLEWQGVPYGYTF.

This clonotype came up many times. CDR3 sequence: CASSLPGGLAGGSSYNEQFF. CDR3 in DNA: TGTGCCAGCAGTTTACCGGGTGGACTAGCAGGGGGCAGCTCCTACAATGAGCAGTTCTTC. The V gene is TRBV28, the J gene TRBJ2-1, with D tentatively TRBD1 or TRBD2 (8 bases each). CDR3 length: 20 residues. Germline CDR1 MDHEN, CDR2 SYDVKM. Trimming removed 2 bases from V and 0 bases from J, with 23 bases in between.

The gene calls are TRBV20-1 and TRBJ1-1, with unresolved D. Germline CDR1 and CDR2: DFQATT and SNEGSKA (reference sequence). This CDR3 is built from 13 residues. The germline V and J ends were trimmed by 3 bases and 6 bases, with 14 bases remaining between them. The CDR3 loop reads CSASITGGAEAFF. Here the CDR3 DNA reads TGCAGTGCTAGTATAACTGGTGGTGCTGAAGCTTTCTTT.

This clonotype has more than one count but fewer than ten. This chain links TRBV7-8 with TRBJ2-3; D unresolved. V lost 2 bases, J lost 3 bases, and 12 bases lay in between. Germline V gene data show CDR1 as SGHVS and CDR2 as FQNEAQ. The CDR3 loop spans 15 amino acids. This chain's CDR3 is CASSLTDGDTDTQYF. The CDR3 DNA follows: TGTGCCAGCAGCTTAACCGACGGAGATACAGATACGCAGTATTTT.

This clonotype has at least ten counts. The gene calls are TRBV5-5 and TRBJ1-2, with D maybe TRBD1 (6 bases). The germline CDR1 and CDR2 sequences are SGHKS and YYEKEE (reference sequence). The germline V and J ends were trimmed by 0 bases and 2 bases, with 11 bases remaining between them. This CDR3 has 15 residues. CDR3 amino acids: CASSLEDRFNYGYTF. DNA of the CDR3: TGTGCCAGCAGCTTGGAAGACAGGTTCAACTATGGCTACACCTTC. Variable domain in full (rest from reference TRBV5-5 and TRBJ1-2): DAGVTQSPTHLIKTRGQQVTLRCSPISGHKSVSWYQQVLGQGPQFIFQYYEKEERGRGNFPDRFSARQFPNYSSELNVNALLLGDSALYLCASSLEDRFNYGYTFGSGTRLTVV.

This clonotype has more than one count but fewer than ten. The chain joins TRBV7-9 to TRBJ1-2, with 7 bases aligning to TRBD1. V gave up 0 bases and J gave up 7 bases; unmatched junction bases: 5. The CDR3 spans 14 residues. Germline values: CDR1 SEHNR, CDR2 FQNEAQ (reference sequence). For the CDR3, the DNA is TGTGCCAGCAGCTTAGCAGGGGGCGCTTTTGGCTACACCTTC. Translating gives CASSLAGGAFGYTF. The variable domain in full, completed from reference TRBV7-9 and TRBJ1-2, reads DTGVSQNPRHKITKRGQNVTFRCDPISEHNRLYWYRQTLGQGPEFLTYFQNEAQLEKSRLLSDRFSAERPKGSFSTLEIQRTEQGDSAMYLCASSLAGGAFGYTFGSGTRLTVV.

This clonotype was observed a few times. The chain combines TRBV1 with TRBJ2-1; the table gives TRBD2 as D, unverified against the DNA. TRBV1 is recorded as a pseudogene. The CDR3 runs 18 residues. CDR3 sequence reads: CTSSQNLSLAVDDNEQFF. The CDR3 nucleotides read TGCACCAGCAGCCAGAACCTTTCACTAGCGGTAGATGACAATGAGCAGTTCTTC.

This clonotype occurred a few times. The chain uses TRBV20-1 and TRBJ2-7; 12 bases agree with TRBD2. The CDR3 has 14 residues. CDR1 is DFQATT, CDR2 SNEGSKA, per germline (reference sequence). The trim removed 1 base at V and 10 bases at J, leaving 8 bases unmatched. The CDR3 here is CSARGGLAGFDQYF. The CDR3 DNA is TGCAGTGCTAGAGGCGGACTAGCGGGATTCGACCAGTACTTC.

The V gene is TRBV20-1, the J gene TRBJ2-3, with D hard to call. Per germline, CDR1 DFQATT and CDR2 SNEGSKA (reference sequence). The CDR3 extends over 13 amino acids. V lost 5 bases to trimming and J lost 5 bases, with 14 bases between them. The chain's CDR3 is CSALGPYVDTQYF. The CDR3 DNA reads as TGCAGTGCTCTAGGCCCTTACGTAGATACGCAGTATTTT.

This clonotype was detected a few times. V and J are TRBV7-9 and TRBJ1-2, with 10 bases aligning to TRBD1. The trim removed 5 bases at V and 4 bases at J, leaving 7 bases unmatched. Germline assignment: CDR1 SEHNR and CDR2 FQNEAQ (reference sequence). The CDR3 consists of 15 residues. The CDR3 bases are TGTGCCAGCAGCGGACCCGGGACAGGGGTCTATGGCTACACCTTC. This translates into CASSGPGTGVYGYTF.

The rearrangement joins TRBV9 to TRBJ2-1; 11 bases are shared with TRBD2. The J segment lost 11 bases and the V segment lost 7 bases, leaving 11 bases of the junction unmatched. Germline CDR1 SGDLS, CDR2 YYNGEE. The CDR3 runs to 14 residues. The CDR3 region has the DNA TGTGCCAGCTCAGGGCTAGCGGGAGGTTCGAAGCAGTTCTTC. Its translation is CASSGLAGGSKQFF.

The V gene is TRBV12-3 or TRBV12-4, the J gene TRBJ2-4; 12 bases fit TRBD2. With 2 bases clipped from V and 7 bases from J, the junction kept 12 bases outside the gene matches. The CDR3 consists of 18 residues. CDR3 loop: CASSLSLWSSGGANIQYF. The DNA of the CDR3 is TGTGCCAGCAGTTTATCATTGTGGTCTAGCGGGGGGGCGAACATTCAGTACTTC.

The DNA for the CDR3 is TGTGCCAGCAGCCGAAGGTTGGACGGGGCCAACGTCCTGACTTTC. Protein sequence: CASSRRLDGANVLTF. This chain links TRBV7-2 with TRBJ2-6; unclear D gene. Trimming left V 5 bases short and J 4 bases short, with 12 bases between. The CDR3 runs to 15 residues. Germline V gene data show CDR1 as SGHTA and CDR2 as FQGNSA.

The chain carries TRBV4-3 and TRBJ2-3; 7 positions agree with TRBD2. This CDR3 is built from 16 residues. The germline V gene encodes CDR1 LGHNA and CDR2 YSLEER. V gave up 1 base and J gave up 3 bases; unmatched junction bases: 7. Here the CDR3 reads CASSQALRGGTDTQYF. The CDR3 DNA reads TGCGCCAGCAGCCAAGCCCTCCGGGGAGGGACAGATACGCAGTATTTT.

This clonotype came up many times. V usage is TRBV5-1 and J usage is TRBJ2-1, with no clear D. Germline V CDR1 and CDR2: SGHRS, YFSETQ. The CDR3 runs 15 residues. V was shortened by 0 bases and J by 0 bases, with 7 bases between the two germline ends. As DNA, the CDR3 is TGCGCCAGCAGCTTGGCTGCTAGCTCCTACAATGAGCAGTTCTTC. It yields the protein CASSLAASSYNEQFF.

The chain couples TRBV3-1 to TRBJ1-6; D perhaps matches TRBD1 (6 bases). The germline V gene encodes CDR1 LGHDT and CDR2 YNNKEL (reference sequence). The V and J ends lost 3 bases and 8 bases respectively, with 11 bases between them. The CDR3 loop spans 14 amino acids. In DNA, the CDR3 is TGTGCCAGCAGCCAGGCAACAGGGCATTCACCCCTCCACTTT. The encoded protein is CASSQATGHSPLHF.

In this sample, this clonotype turned up a few times. The chain uses TRBV5-1 and TRBJ2-1; 8 nucleotides agree with TRBD2. V lost 4 bases and J lost 5; bases outside the gene matches: 8. The CDR3 runs 15 residues. From germline, CDR1 is SGHRS and CDR2 YFSETQ. Here the CDR3 DNA reads TGCGCCAGCAGCCGAATTATAGCGGGAAACAATGAGCAGTTCTTC. Protein sequence: CASSRIIAGNNEQFF.

The chain carries TRBV12-3 or TRBV12-4 and TRBJ1-5; TRBD1 aligns across 10 bases. CDR3 size: 16 residues. Trimming removed 6 bases from V and 3 bases from J; junction bases left unmatched: 8. The CDR3 protein is CASSTGTGVFNQPQHF. Written as DNA, the CDR3 is TGTGCCAGCAGCACCGGGACAGGGGTTTTCAATCAGCCCCAGCATTTT.

This clonotype showed up just a few times. This rearrangement joins TRBV27 to TRBJ2-7; TRBD1 might be the D (6 bases). V dropped 6 bases and J dropped 6 bases, with 18 bases sitting between them. This CDR3 contains 14 residues. Germline V CDR1 and CDR2: MNHEY, SMNVEV (reference sequence). CDR3 DNA sequence: TGTGCCAGCAGCCCACAGGGTTCGGCGGTCGAGCAGTACTTC. Its translation is CASSPQGSAVEQYF.

This clonotype was found a few times. The DNA of the CDR3 is TGTGCCAGCAGCGTAGGTCTGGGTACCTACAATGAGCAGTTCTTC. It codes for CASSVGLGTYNEQFF. This chain uses TRBV9 with TRBJ2-1; D is unclear. Germline V CDR1 and CDR2: SGDLS, YYNGEE. V was clipped by 0 bases and J by 2 bases, with 9 bases between them. The CDR3 has 15 residues.

This clonotype occurred a few times. J is TRBJ2-3 and V is TRBV7-2, with D hard to call. Trimming took 1 base from V and 8 from J, leaving 7 bases between them. This CDR3 contains 12 residues. Germline V CDR1 and CDR2: SGHTA, FQGNSA. The CDR3 region is CASSLERITQYF. The CDR3 DNA sequence: TGTGCCAGCAGCTTAGAAAGGATTACGCAGTATTTT. Complete variable domain (other parts from reference TRBV7-2 and TRBJ2-3): GAGVSQSPSNKVTEKGKDVELRCDPISGHTALYWYRQSLGQGLEFLIYFQGNSAPDKSGLPSDRFSAERTGGSVSTLTIQRTQQEDSAVYLCASSLERITQYFGPGTRLTVL.

V gene TRBV20-1 combines with J gene TRBJ1-5; TRBD1 matches at 7 bases. Trimming at V came to 5 bases and at J to 5 bases, leaving 6 bases not matched to a gene. The CDR3 spans 13 residues. CDR1 and CDR2 from the germline V gene are DFQATT and SNEGSKA (reference sequence). CDR3 bases: TGCAGTGCTTCCGGGACAGTGGATCAGCCCCAGCATTTT. It codes for CSASGTVDQPQHF.

J is TRBJ2-1 and V is TRBV7-9; perhaps D is TRBD1 or TRBD2 (5 bases each). Trimming left V 5 bases short and J 7 bases short, with 18 bases between. Germline CDR1 SEHNR, CDR2 FQNEAQ (reference sequence). This CDR3 is 15 amino acids long. CDR3 region: CASSRGSGRWNEQFF. The CDR3 nucleotides are TGTGCCAGCAGCCGAGGGTCAGGGCGGTGGAATGAGCAGTTCTTC.

The J gene is TRBJ2-5, the V gene TRBV24-1; TRBD1 matches at 7 bases. J lost 5 bases, V lost 7 bases, and 9 bases had no gene match. Germline V lookup: CDR1 KGHDR, CDR2 SFDVKD. The CDR3 extends over 14 amino acids. CDR3 region: CATRKTGKLETQYF. DNA for the CDR3: TGTGCCACCAGGAAGACAGGGAAGTTGGAGACCCAGTACTTC.

The chain links TRBV28 to TRBJ2-7, with 7 bases that match TRBD2. Losses at the gene ends were 5 bases for V and 5 bases for J; bases not matched to a gene: 6. CDR3 size: 13 residues. CDR1 MDHEN and CDR2 SYDVKM come from the germline V gene. The CDR3 DNA is TGTGCCAGCAGTCTGACTAGCATCCACGAGCAGTACTTC. Translation gives CASSLTSIHEQYF.